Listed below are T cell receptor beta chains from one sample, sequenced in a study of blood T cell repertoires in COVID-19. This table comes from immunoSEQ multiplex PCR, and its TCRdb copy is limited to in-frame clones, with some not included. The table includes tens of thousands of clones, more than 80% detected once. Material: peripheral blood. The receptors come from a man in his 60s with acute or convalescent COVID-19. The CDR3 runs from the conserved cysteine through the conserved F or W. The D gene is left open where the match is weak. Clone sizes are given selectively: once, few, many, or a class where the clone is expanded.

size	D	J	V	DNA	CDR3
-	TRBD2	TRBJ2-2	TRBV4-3	TGCGCCAGCAGCCAAGAGCTAGCGGGGGGGCCTAACACCGGGGAGCTGTTTTTT	CASSQELAGGPNTGELFF
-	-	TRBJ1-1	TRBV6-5	TGTGCCAGCAGCCGCGGACAGATGAACACTGAAGCTTTCTTT	CASSRGQMNTEAFF
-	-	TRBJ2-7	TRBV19	TGTGCCAGTAGTGGAGGGGGCCAACAACTCGGCCACGAGCAGTACTTC	CASSGGGQQLGHEQYF
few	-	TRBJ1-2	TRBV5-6	TGTGCCAGCAGCTTTACAGGGTTAAGCGGCTACACCTTC	CASSFTGLSGYTF
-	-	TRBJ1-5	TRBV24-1	TGTGCCACCAAAGGACACTTAAATCAGCCCCAGCATTTT	CATKGHLNQPQHF
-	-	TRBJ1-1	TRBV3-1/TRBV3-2	TGTGCCAGCAGCCAAGCGACTGAAGCTTTCTTT	CASSQATEAFF
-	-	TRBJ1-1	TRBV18	TGTGCCAGCTCGCCCGGGACAATGGGGACTGAAGCTTTCTTT	CASSPGTMGTEAFF
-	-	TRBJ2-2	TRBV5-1	TGCGCCAGCAGCTTGGCGGGGACCGGGGAGCTGTTTTTT	CASSLAGTGELFF
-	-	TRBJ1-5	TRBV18	TGTGCCAGCTCACAGGGGGAAGGGAATTCGGTTCAGCCCCAGCATTTT	CASSQGEGNSVQPQHF
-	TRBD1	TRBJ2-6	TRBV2	TGTGCCAGCAGTGAGGGGACAGGGAACGGGGCCAACGTCCTGACTTTC	CASSEGTGNGANVLTF
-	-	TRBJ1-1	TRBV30	TGTGCCTGGAGCCGCGGACAGTCTGAAGCTTTCTTT	CAWSRGQSEAFF
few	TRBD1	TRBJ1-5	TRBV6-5	TGTGCCAGCAGATACGGGACAGCCAATCAGCCCCAGCATTTT	CASRYGTANQPQHF
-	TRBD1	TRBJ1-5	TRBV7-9	TGTGCCAGCAGCTTCTCCGGGGGACAGGGGGACCGTCAGCCCCAGCATTTT	CASSFSGGQGDRQPQHF
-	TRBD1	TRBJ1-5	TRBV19	TGTGCCAGTAAAGGAACAGGGGCGCGTACACAGCCCCAGCATTTT	CASKGTGARTQPQHF
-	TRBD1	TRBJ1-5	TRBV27	TGTGCCAGCAGTTCCGGGACAGTAAATCAGCCCCAGCATTTT	CASSSGTVNQPQHF
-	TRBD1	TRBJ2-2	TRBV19	TGTGCCAGTACCCCAATGGGGACAGGGTTCCCCGGGGAGCTGTTTTTT	CASTPMGTGFPGELFF
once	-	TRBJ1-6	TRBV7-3	TGTGCCAGCAGCTTAAGTGGCGGGGAAGGATCACCCCTCCACTTT	CASSLSGGEGSPLHF
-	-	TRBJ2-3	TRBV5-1	TGCGCCAGCAGCTTGGAAGGGCGGGGAAGCACAGATACGCAGTATTTT	CASSLEGRGSTDTQYF
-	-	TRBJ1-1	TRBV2	TGTGCCAGCAGCAGTACAGGGAACACTGAAGCTTTCTTT	CASSSTGNTEAFF
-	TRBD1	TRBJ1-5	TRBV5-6	TGTGCCAGCAGTTCCTTCGGGACAGATAGCAATCAGCCCCAGCATTTT	CASSSFGTDSNQPQHF
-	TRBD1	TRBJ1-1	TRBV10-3	TGTGCCATCAGTGAGTACCGGACAGGGGGAAGGAGAACTGAAGCTTTCTTT	CAISEYRTGGRRTEAFF
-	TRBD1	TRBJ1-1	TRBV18	TGTGCCAGCTCAGCCGGGACAGGGCCCACTGAAGCTTTCTTT	CASSAGTGPTEAFF